Shown below are 8 T cell receptor beta chains from a single sample sequenced in a study of cytotoxic CD8 clonotypes in ibrutinib-treated CLL. This table comes from immunoSEQ multiplex PCR, and its TCRdb copy is limited to in-frame clones, with some not included. The data show about 160,000 clones, about 80% seen once. The sample in question was PBMCs, obtained after 24 months of ibrutinib treatment. The source is a human donor with chronic lymphocytic leukemia.

As to this clone: In the same sample, other DNA sequences code for this CDR3. The genes are TRBV9 and TRBJ2-1; D may be TRBD1 (5 bases). Germline CDR1 SGDLS, CDR2 YYNGEE. The ends were cut back, 0 bases at V and 6 bases at J, with 13 bases in the middle. The CDR3 loop spans 15 amino acids. The CDR3 DNA reads as TGTGCCAGCAGCGTAGCAGGTCAGGGTCGCAATGAGCAGTTCTTC. Protein product: CASSVAGQGRNEQFF.

The rearrangement joins TRBV7-2 to TRBJ1-4; D perhaps matches TRBD1 (5 bases). The CDR3 is 13 residues long. Germline assignment: CDR1 SGHTA and CDR2 FQGNSA. V lost 5 bases to trimming and J lost 7 bases, with 11 bases between them. The CDR3 bases are TGTGCCAGCAGCCCACCCGGGGGTGAAAAACTGTTTTTT. Translation gives CASSPPGGEKLFF.

V and J are TRBV7-2 and TRBJ2-2; a weak D match, TRBD2 (5 bases). This CDR3 has 18 residues. V was trimmed by 5 bases and J by 1 base, leaving 20 bases between them. CDR1 and CDR2 from the germline V gene are SGHTA and FQGNSA. CDR3: CASSPLLLRGWNTGELFF. Written as DNA, the CDR3 is TGTGCCAGCAGCCCGCTCCTTCTCCGGGGATGGAACACCGGGGAGCTGTTTTTT.

This clone was observed a handful of times. The chain couples TRBV27 to TRBJ2-1; the D is unclear. Between the trimmed V and J ends, which lost 3 bases and 9 bases, there was a span of 15 bases. This CDR3 is 14 amino acids long. Germline-derived CDR1 and CDR2 are MNHEY and SMNVEV (reference sequence). CDR3 region: CASSFVLGGREQFF. As DNA, the CDR3 is TGTGCCAGCAGTTTCGTCCTAGGCGGCCGTGAGCAGTTCTTC.

The sample holds a few counts of this clone. The chain employs TRBV6-1 and TRBJ1-1, with TRBD1 as a possible D gene (5 bases). V was pared by 8 bases and J by 4 bases, with 20 bases between. The CDR3 runs 15 residues. The V gene's germline CDR1 is MNHNS and CDR2 SASEGT. The CDR3 DNA is TGTGCCAGCGATCAGGGACTGGCTTTGTCCACTGAAGCTTTCTTT. As protein: CASDQGLALSTEAFF.

The chain employs TRBV19 and TRBJ1-1; TRBD1 might be the D (6 bases). Germline V gives CDR1 LNHDA, CDR2 SQIVND (reference sequence). Trimming removed 3 bases from V and 1 base from J, with 9 bases in between. This CDR3 is built from 14 residues. CDR3 region: CASSIGQRNTEAFF. DNA of the CDR3: TGTGCCAGTAGTATCGGACAGAGGAACACTGAAGCTTTCTTT.

This clone was recorded many times. This chain joins TRBV7-2 and TRBJ1-1, with a tentative D call TRBD1 (5 bases). This CDR3 has 14 residues. V shed 5 bases and J shed 1 base, with 11 bases lying between them. Germline CDR1 is SGHTA and CDR2 is FQGNSA. The CDR3 protein is CASSPSGANTEAFF. The CDR3 coding sequence is TGTGCCAGCAGCCCCTCTGGGGCGAACACTGAAGCTTTCTTT.

The chain carries TRBV7-9 and TRBJ2-1, with D unresolved. Trimming shortened V by 5 bases and J by 5 bases, and 13 bases separated the two germline ends. The CDR3 loop spans 14 amino acids. The germline CDR1 and CDR2 sequences are SEHNR and FQNEAQ (reference sequence). The CDR3 reads CASSPRTLNNEQFF. CDR3 nucleotide sequence: TGTGCCAGCAGCCCGAGGACCCTGAACAATGAGCAGTTCTTC.